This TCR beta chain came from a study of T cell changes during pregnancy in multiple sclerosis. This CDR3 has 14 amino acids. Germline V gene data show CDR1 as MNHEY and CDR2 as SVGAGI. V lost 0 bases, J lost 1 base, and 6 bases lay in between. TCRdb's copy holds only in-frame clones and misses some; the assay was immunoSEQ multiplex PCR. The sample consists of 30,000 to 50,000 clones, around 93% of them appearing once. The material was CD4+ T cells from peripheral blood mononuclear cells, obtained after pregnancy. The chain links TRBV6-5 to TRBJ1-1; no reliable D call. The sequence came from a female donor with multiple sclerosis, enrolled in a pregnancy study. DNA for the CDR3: TGTGCCAGCAGTTACTCGGCCCAGAACACTGAAGCTTTCTTT. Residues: CASSYSAQNTEAFF.